The subject of this entry is one TCR beta chain. Its antigen is unidentified. The protocol was immunoSEQ multiplex PCR, while the TCRdb copy is restricted to in-frame clones and leaves out a portion. Of more than 1.2 million clones listed, approximately 98.5% are singletons. The length of the CDR3 is 17 residues. Germline CDR1 and CDR2: LGHNA and YNFKEQ. Deletions cut 0 bases from V and 0 bases from J, with 15 bases between. The sample is drawn from a study of shared clonotypes between healthy human individuals. Study conclusions and caveats: With few donors, the genetic and exposure-history diversity represented was limited.

The material sequenced was naive CD4+ T cells sorted from blood. The subset is: CD45RA+ positively selected. The receptor's source is a man in his thirties or forties in good health. The chain is built from TRBV4-2 and TRBJ2-7; no clear D gene. As DNA, the CDR3 is TGTGCCAGCAGCCAAGAGAAGGGCCAATTCTCCTCCTACGAGCAGTACTTC. Translating gives CASSQEKGQFSSYEQYF.